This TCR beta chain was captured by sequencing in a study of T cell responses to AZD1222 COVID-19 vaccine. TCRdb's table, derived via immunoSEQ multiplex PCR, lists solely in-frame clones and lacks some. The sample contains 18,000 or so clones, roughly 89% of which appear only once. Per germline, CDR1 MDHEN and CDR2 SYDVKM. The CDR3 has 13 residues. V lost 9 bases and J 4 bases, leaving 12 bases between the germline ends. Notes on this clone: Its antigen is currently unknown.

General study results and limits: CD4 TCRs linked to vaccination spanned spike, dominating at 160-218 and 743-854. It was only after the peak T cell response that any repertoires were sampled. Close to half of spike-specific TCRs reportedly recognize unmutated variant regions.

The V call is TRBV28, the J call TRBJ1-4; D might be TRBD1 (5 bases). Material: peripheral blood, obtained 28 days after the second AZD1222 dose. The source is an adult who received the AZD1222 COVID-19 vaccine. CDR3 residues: CASRETVNEKLFF. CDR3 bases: TGTGCCAGTCGGGAGACAGTTAATGAAAAACTGTTTTTT.